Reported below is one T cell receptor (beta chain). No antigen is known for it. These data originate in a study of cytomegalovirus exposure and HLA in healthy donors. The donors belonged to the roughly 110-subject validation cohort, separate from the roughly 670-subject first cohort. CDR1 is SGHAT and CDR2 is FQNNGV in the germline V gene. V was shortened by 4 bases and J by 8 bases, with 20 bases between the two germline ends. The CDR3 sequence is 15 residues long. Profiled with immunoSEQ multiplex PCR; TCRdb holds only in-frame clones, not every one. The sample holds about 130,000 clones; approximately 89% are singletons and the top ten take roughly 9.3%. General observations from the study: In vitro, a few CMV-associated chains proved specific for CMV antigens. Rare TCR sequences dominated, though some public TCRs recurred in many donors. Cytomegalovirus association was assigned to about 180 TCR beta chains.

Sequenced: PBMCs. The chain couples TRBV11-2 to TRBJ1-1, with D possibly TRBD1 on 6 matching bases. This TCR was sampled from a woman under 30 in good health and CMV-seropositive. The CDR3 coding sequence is TGTGCCAGCAGCTCCCTCCAGGGGCGGGCCGTAGAAGCTTTCTTT. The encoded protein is CASSSLQGRAVEAFF. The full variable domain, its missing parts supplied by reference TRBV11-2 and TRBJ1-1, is EAGVAQSPRYKIIEKRQSVAFWCNPISGHATLYWYQQILGQGPKLLIQFQNNGVVDDSQLPKDRFSAERLKGVDSTLKIQPAKLEDSAVYLCASSSLQGRAVEAFFGQGTRLTVV.